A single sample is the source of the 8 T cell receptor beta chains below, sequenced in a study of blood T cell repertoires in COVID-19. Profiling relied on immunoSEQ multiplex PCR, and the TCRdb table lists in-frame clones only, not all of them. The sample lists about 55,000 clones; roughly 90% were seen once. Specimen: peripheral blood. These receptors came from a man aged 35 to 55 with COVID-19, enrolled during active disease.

CDR3 in amino acids: CSARLAGVAANIQYF. As DNA, the CDR3 is TGCAGCGCCAGACTAGCGGGAGTAGCAGCAAACATTCAGTACTTC. The chain uses TRBV29-1 and TRBJ2-4, with TRBD2 matching 12 bases. Germline-derived CDR1 and CDR2 are SQVTM and ANQGSEA. V gave up 7 bases and J gave up 6 bases; unmatched junction bases: 10. The CDR3 is 15 residues long.

The CDR3 spells CASSGASGSGLGKNIQYF. CDR3 DNA sequence: TGTGCCAGCAGTGGGGCTAGCGGGAGTGGGCTGGGCAAAAACATTCAGTACTTC. The chain couples TRBV6-1 to TRBJ2-4, with 10 bases matching TRBD2. With V trimmed by 4 bases and J by 3 bases, 12 bases remained unmatched. This CDR3 spans 18 amino acids. Germline V lookup: CDR1 MNHNS, CDR2 SASEGT.

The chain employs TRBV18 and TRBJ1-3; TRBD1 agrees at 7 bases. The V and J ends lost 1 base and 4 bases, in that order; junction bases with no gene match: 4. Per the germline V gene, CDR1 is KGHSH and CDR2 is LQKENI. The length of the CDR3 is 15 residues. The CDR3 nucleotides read TGTGCCAGCTCACCACTTCCGGGACAGGGAAACACCATATATTTT. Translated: CASSPLPGQGNTIYF.

This chain's CDR3 is CASGASEQYF. The CDR3 bases are TGTGCCAGCGGAGCTTCCGAGCAGTACTTC. The chain uses TRBV21-1 and TRBJ2-7; the table's D gene call, TRBD2, was not cross checked with the DNA. TRBV21-1 is tagged as a pseudogene. The CDR3 consists of 10 residues.

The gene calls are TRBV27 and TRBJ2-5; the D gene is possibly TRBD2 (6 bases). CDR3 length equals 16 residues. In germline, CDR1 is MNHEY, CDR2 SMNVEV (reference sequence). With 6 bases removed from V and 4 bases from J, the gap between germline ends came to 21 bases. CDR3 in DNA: TGTGCCAGCAGCCGAATTAGGGACTCCTCGAGAGAGACCCAGTACTTC. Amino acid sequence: CASSRIRDSSRETQYF.

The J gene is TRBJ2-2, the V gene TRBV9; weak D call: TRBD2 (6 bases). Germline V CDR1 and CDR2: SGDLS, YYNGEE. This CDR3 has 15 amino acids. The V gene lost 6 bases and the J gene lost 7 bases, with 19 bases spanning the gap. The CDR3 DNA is TGTGCCAGCACCCCCGAGCGGGTCGAAAACGGGGAGCTGTTTTTT. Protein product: CASTPERVENGELFF.

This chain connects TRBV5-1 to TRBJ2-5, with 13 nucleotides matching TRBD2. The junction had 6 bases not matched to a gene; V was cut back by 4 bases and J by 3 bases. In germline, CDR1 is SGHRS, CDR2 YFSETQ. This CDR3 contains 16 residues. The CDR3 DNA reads TGCGCCAGCAGCACAGGGACTAGCGGGACCAAAGAGACCCAGTACTTC. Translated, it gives CASSTGTSGTKETQYF.

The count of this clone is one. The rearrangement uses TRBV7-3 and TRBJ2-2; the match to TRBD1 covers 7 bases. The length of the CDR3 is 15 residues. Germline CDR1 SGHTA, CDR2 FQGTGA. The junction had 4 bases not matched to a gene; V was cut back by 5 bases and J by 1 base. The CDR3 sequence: CASSRQGENTGELFF. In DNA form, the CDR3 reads TGTGCCAGCAGCCGACAGGGCGAGAACACCGGGGAGCTGTTTTTT.